This TCR beta chain was obtained from a study of blood T cell repertoires in COVID-19. Study-level background: There were acute and convalescent COVID-19 samples, and they came from the United States, Italy and Spain. PBMCs, B-cell-depleted T cells, or T cells provided the cDNA or gDNA that made up the material.

As handled by the study authors: Reference gene primer amplification gave estimated nucleated cell counts. TCRdb's copy holds only in-frame clones and misses some; the assay was immunoSEQ multiplex PCR. V, J and clone size are those of that table, while D and trimming were read from the DNA. In the table there are 200,000 to 300,000 clones, approximately 87% of which are singletons. This clone has ten or more counts. Germline CDR1 and CDR2: LNHDA and SQIVND (reference sequence). CDR3 length equals 13 residues. The V and J ends lost 3 bases and 5 bases respectively, with 10 bases between them. The sequence was obtained from a woman in her 40s who had recovered from COVID-19. Sequenced material: peripheral blood. The rearrangement uses TRBV19 and TRBJ1-1; D unclear. The CDR3 region is CASSIRGVTEAFF. DNA of the CDR3: TGTGCCAGTAGTATCCGGGGAGTGACTGAAGCTTTCTTT.